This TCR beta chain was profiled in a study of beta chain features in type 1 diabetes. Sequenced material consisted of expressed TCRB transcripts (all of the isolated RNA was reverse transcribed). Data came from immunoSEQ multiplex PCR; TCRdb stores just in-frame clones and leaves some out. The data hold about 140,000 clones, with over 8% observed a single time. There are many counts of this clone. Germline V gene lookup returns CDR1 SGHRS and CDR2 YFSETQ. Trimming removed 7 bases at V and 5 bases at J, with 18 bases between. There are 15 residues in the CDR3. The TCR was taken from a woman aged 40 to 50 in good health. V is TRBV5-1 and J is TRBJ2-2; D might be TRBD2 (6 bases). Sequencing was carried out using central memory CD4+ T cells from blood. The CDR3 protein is CASGSLAGTTGELFF. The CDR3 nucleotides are TGCGCCAGCGGATCACTAGCCGGAACAACCGGGGAGCTGTTTTTT. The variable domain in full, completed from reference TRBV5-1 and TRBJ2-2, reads KAGVTQTPRYLIKTRGQQVTLSCSPISGHRSVSWYQQTPGQGLQFLFEYFSETQRNKGNFPGRFSGRQFSNSRSEMNVSTLELGDSALYLCASGSLAGTTGELFFGEGSRLTVL.